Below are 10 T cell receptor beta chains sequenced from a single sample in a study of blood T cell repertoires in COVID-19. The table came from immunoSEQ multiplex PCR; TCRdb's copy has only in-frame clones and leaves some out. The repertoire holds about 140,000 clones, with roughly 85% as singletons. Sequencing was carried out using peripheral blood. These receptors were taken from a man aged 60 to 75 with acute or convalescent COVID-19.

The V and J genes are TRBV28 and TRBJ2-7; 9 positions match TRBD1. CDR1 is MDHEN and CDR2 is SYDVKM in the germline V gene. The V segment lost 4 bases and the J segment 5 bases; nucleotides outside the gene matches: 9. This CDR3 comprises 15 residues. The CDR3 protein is CASSSYAGTGNEQYF. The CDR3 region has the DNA TGTGCCAGCAGTTCATATGCCGGGACAGGGAACGAGCAGTACTTC.

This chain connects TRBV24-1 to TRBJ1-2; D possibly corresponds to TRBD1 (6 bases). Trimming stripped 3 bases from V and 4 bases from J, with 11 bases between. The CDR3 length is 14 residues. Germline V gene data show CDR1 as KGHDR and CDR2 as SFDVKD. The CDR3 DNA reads TGTGCCACCAGTGATCCGACAGGTGGCTATGGCTACACCTTC. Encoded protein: CATSDPTGGYGYTF.

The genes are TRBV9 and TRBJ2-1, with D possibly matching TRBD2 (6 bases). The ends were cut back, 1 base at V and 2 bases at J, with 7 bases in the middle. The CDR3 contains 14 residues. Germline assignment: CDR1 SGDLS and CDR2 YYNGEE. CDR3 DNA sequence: TGTGCCAGCAGCGTAAGCGGGCCCTACAATGAGCAGTTCTTC. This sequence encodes CASSVSGPYNEQFF.

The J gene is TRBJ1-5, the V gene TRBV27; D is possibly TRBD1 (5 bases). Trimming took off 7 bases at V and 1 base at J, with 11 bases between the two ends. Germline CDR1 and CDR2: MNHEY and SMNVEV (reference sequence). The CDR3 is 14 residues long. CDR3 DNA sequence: TGTGCCAGCAAGTCGGCAGGGAGCAATCAGCCCCAGCATTTT. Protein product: CASKSAGSNQPQHF.

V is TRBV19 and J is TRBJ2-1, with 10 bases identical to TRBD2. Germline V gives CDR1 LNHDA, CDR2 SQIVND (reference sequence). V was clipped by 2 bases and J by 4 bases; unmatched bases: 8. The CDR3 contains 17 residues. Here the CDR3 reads CASSIRASGGIYNEQFF. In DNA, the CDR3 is TGTGCCAGTAGTATAAGGGCTAGCGGGGGTATTTACAATGAGCAGTTCTTC.

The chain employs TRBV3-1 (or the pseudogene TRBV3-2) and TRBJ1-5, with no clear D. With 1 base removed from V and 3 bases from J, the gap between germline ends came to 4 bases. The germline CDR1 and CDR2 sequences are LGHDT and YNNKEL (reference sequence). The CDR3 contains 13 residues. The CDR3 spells CASSQGINQPQHF. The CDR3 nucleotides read TGTGCCAGCAGCCAAGGTATCAATCAGCCCCAGCATTTT.

The CDR3 coding sequence is TGCGCCAGCAGCCAAGATTTGGCGAACAGAGGCTACACCTTC. As protein: CASSQDLANRGYTF. J is TRBJ1-2 and V is TRBV4-3; D is uncertain. Per germline, CDR1 LGHNA and CDR2 YSLEER. V was trimmed by 0 bases and J by 8 bases, leaving 13 bases between them. This CDR3 comprises 14 residues.

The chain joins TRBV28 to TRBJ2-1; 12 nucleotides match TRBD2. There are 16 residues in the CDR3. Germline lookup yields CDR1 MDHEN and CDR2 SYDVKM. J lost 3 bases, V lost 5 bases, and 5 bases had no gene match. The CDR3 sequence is CASSPLAGGNYNEQFF. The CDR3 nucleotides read TGTGCCAGCAGTCCCCTAGCGGGAGGGAACTACAATGAGCAGTTCTTC.

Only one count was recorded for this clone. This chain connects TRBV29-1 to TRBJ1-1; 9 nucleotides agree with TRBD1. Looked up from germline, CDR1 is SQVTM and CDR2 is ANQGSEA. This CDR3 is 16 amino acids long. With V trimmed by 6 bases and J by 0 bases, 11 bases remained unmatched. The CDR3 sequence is CSVDRRTGALNTEAFF. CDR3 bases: TGCAGCGTCGACCGCAGGACAGGGGCCCTGAACACTGAAGCTTTCTTT.

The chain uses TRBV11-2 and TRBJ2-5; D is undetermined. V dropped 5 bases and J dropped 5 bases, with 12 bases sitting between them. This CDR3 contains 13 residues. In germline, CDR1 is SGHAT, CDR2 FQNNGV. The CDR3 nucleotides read TGTGCCAGCAGCCCTCGCTTCAGGGAGACCCAGTACTTC. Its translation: CASSPRFRETQYF. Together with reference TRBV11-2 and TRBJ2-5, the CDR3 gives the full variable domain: EAGVAQSPRYKIIEKRQSVAFWCNPISGHATLYWYQQILGQGPKLLIQFQNNGVVDDSQLPKDRFSAERLKGVDSTLKIQPAKLEDSAVYLCASSPRFRETQYFGPGTRLLVL.